Listed below are T cell receptor beta chains from one sample, sequenced in a study of Ad26.COV2.S vaccination and SARS-CoV-2 variants. This table comes from immunoSEQ multiplex PCR, and its TCRdb copy is limited to in-frame clones, with some not included. Among around 340,000 clones listed, around 89% were seen once. The input for sequencing was peripheral blood, taken in a trial of Ad26.COV2.S vaccine versus placebo. The source is a person aged 18-60 years who received the Ad26.COV2.S COVID-19 vaccine or a placebo. CDR3s include the opening cysteine and the closing phenylalanine or tryptophan. Fields, in order: D gene, V gene, J gene, CDR3 protein, CDR3 DNA. A D gene is named only where the DNA matches it firmly.

>TRBD2|TRBV9|TRBJ2-7
CASSMTSGGYEQYF
TGTGCCAGCAGCATGACTAGCGGGGGCTACGAGCAGTACTTC
>TRBD2|TRBV20-1|TRBJ2-1
CSASGLAINEQFF
TGCAGTGCTAGTGGACTAGCAATCAATGAGCAGTTCTTC
>-|TRBV4-1|TRBJ2-3
CASSQELVGDTQYF
TGCGCCAGCAGCCAAGAACTCGTCGGGGATACGCAGTATTTT
>-|TRBV2|TRBJ2-3
CASKVYTDTQYF
TGTGCCAGCAAAGTTTACACAGATACGCAGTATTTT
>TRBD1|TRBV6-5|TRBJ2-4
CATRGQVLAKNIQYF
TGTGCCACTCGCGGACAGGTTCTAGCCAAAAACATTCAGTACTTC
>TRBD1|TRBV10-2|TRBJ2-6
CASRAGTGGFYSGANVLTF
TGCGCCAGCAGAGCCGGGACAGGGGGCTTTTACTCTGGGGCCAACGTCCTGACTTTC
>TRBD2|TRBV5-1|TRBJ2-1
CASSLGNLAGGSNEQFF
TGCGCCAGCAGCTTGGGGAACTTAGCGGGGGGGAGCAATGAGCAGTTCTTC
>TRBD1|TRBV7-9|TRBJ1-2
CASSLAGGHSYGYTF
TGTGCCAGCAGCTTAGCAGGGGGCCATAGCTATGGCTACACCTTC
>-|TRBV20-1|TRBJ2-7
CSASRGSSYEQYF
TGCAGTGCTAGTCGGGGGTCCTCCTACGAGCAGTACTTC
>-|TRBV28|TRBJ2-3
CASSGFAASTDTQYF
TGTGCCAGCAGTGGATTCGCGGCTAGCACAGATACGCAGTATTTT
>-|TRBV13|TRBJ1-1
CASSFVYGEAFF
TGTGCCAGCAGCTTTGTATACGGGGAAGCTTTCTTT
>-|TRBV5-1|TRBJ1-6
CASSRETINSPLHF
TGCGCCAGCAGCCGGGAGACAATTAATTCACCCCTCCACTTT
>-|TRBV9|TRBJ1-2
CASSVGPTAVWDGYTF
TGTGCCAGCAGCGTAGGGCCGACAGCAGTCTGGGATGGCTACACCTTC